This T cell receptor (beta chain) was observed in a study of beta chain features in type 1 diabetes. Sequencing targeted expressed TCRB transcripts, as all isolated RNA had been reverse transcribed. The protocol was immunoSEQ multiplex PCR, while the TCRdb copy is restricted to in-frame clones and leaves out a portion. This sample has 400,000 or so clones, with roughly 13% found just once. This CDR3 contains 14 residues. Trimming removed 0 bases at V and 9 bases at J, with 13 bases between. Germline loops: CDR1 SGHTA, CDR2 FQGNSA. Study-wide points: Type 1 diabetes patients showed fewer insertions and more deletions at VDJ junctions. For Type 1 diabetes patients, all four CD4+ subsets carried TCRB CDR3s that were moderately but significantly shorter.

About this clone itself: The target antigen is unknown.

J is TRBJ2-3 and V is TRBV7-2; D is perhaps TRBD2 (6 bases). The sequence came from a woman aged 18-35 years with type 1 diabetes. The sequenced sample consisted of naive CD4+ T cells from blood. In DNA form, the CDR3 reads TGTGCCAGCAGCTTAGCGCTCGGAGGGGTGACGCAGTATTTT. Protein sequence: CASSLALGGVTQYF.